This T cell receptor beta chain comes out of a study of T cell responses to AZD1222 COVID-19 vaccine (dated by TCRdb to the early 2020s). Some background on the complete study: AZD1222 recipients given second doses at about 4 weeks or at about 12 weeks were pooled, since spike-specific TCR depth and breadth were not found to differ between the two schedules. Trial participants were enrolled by age into subgroups of 18-55, 56-69 and 70-plus years, and around 150, 28 and 57 TCR-sequenced participants, respectively, were included in these subgroups. TCR sequencing covered more than 230 trial participants: 200 to 210 given two doses of AZD1222 and 26 given two doses of MenACWY control vaccine. General conclusions and limits of the study: No day 14 peak-response samples were available, so repertoires were characterized only after the peak T cell response. Nearly half of unique spike-specific TCRs reportedly recognized epitopes outside regions mutated in the B.1.351 and B.1.1.7 variants. Most participants were white British and females outnumbered males, and the authors suggested that clonal diversity may have been underestimated. A significant rise in spike-specific TCR breadth and depth was observed after two AZD1222 doses relative to day 0 and relative to MenACWY recipients. Conclusions about previously exposed vaccinees are limited because only six or seven AZD1222 recipients were SARS-CoV-2 seropositive at baseline. CD4 TCRs associated with the vaccine covered the entire spike protein, and the dominant responses were in regions 160-218 and 743-854. In the small 56-69-year group, the increase in depth fell short of significance, most likely because of low power.

The CDR3 regions of human TCRbeta chains were analyzed by immunosequencing. In the source study's methods: Repertoire TCRs were checked for matches against a reference library of SARS-CoV-2-specific TCRs that had been generated using the MIRA antigen-specificity platform. Breadth was defined as the fraction of unique TCRs that were SARS-CoV-2-associated, and depth was defined as the fraction of total T cells that were SARS-CoV-2-associated. Using the MIRA data, every spike-specific TCR was mapped to the spike region that the TCR reacted to and assigned to either a CD4 or a CD8 class. Log10-transformed breadth and depth values were compared by one-way ANOVA with Sidak's multiple comparisons tests. TCRdb took this table from immuneACCESS and kept in-frame rearrangements with V and J called. Such tables lack part of the clones; where checked against another copy, unresolved V genes explain under half of the gap, and the rest is unexplained. V, J and clone size reflect that table, while D and trimming were determined from the DNA. The sample yields roughly 100,000 clones; more than 70% were counted once. The ten most abundant clones make up about 18% of the sample.

The germline V gene (reference sequence) specifies MNHEY as CDR1 and SMNVEV as CDR2. Inclusive of the bounding cysteine and phenylalanine, the CDR3 is 14 residues long. Only the CDR3 part of the read is kept: 42 bases, read in frame from the first base. The V end gives up 4 bases and the J end 4 bases, leaving 1 base in the junction not matched to a gene. Comments on this clone: Its binding antigen is unknown. Per-base quality was not reported, and no clone a single base away is much larger than it.

The sample's time point, from its label and the paper: baseline before first vaccination. Vaccinee samples were obtained from the UK trials COV001 and COV002, which included a single-blind randomized controlled phase 2/3 trial of AZD1222 (ChAdOx1 nCoV-19) in healthy adults. Trial participant PBMC samples were collected at day 0 and day 28 after the second dose for TCRbeta chain sequencing. The clonotype originates from an adult in good health. The source material was peripheral blood, sampled on day 0 of AZD1222 vaccination. The chain joins TRBV27 to TRBJ2-1; 10 junctional bases match TRBD2. The DNA sequence is given as TGTGCCAGCAGTTATAGCGGGGGGTACAATGAGCAGTTCTTC. Its protein product is CASSYSGGYNEQFF.